Shown below are 30 T cell receptor beta chains from a single sample sequenced in a study of Ad26.COV2.S vaccination and SARS-CoV-2 variants. Documented treatment: around 19 received Ad26.COV2.S at low or high dose, single or two shots; roughly 5 received placebo; per-sample allocation not given. It was on day 63 after the first vaccine or placebo injection that samples were taken. The repertoire was sequenced with immunoSEQ multiplex PCR; TCRdb's copy has only in-frame clones and lacks some. The table lists around 400,000 clones, 83% of them singletons. The sample in question was peripheral blood, obtained in a trial of Ad26.COV2.S vaccine versus placebo. The receptors were gathered from a person between 18 and 65 years old who received the Ad26.COV2.S COVID-19 vaccine or a placebo.

The chain links TRBV18 to TRBJ1-1; D is unresolved. The CDR3 has 14 residues. Germline values: CDR1 KGHSH, CDR2 LQKENI. Trimming removed 0 bases at V and 4 bases at J, with 9 bases between. This CDR3 is CASSPPLGGTEAFF. As DNA, the CDR3 is TGTGCCAGCTCACCACCCCTCGGTGGCACTGAAGCTTTCTTT.

CDR3 sequence: CAWSQTEDIGYTF. The CDR3 region has the DNA TGTGCCTGGAGTCAAACAGAGGATATTGGCTACACCTTC. The chain couples TRBV30 to TRBJ1-2, with unresolved D. Germline CDR1 and CDR2: GTSNPN and SVGIG (reference sequence). The CDR3 has 13 residues. V lost 2 bases and J 7 bases, leaving 14 bases between the germline ends.

This chain joins TRBV4-1 and TRBJ2-6; tentatively, D is TRBD1 or TRBD2 (5 bases each). V gave up 4 bases and J gave up 0 bases, with 25 bases separating them. CDR1 MGHRA and CDR2 YSYEKL come from the germline V gene. CDR3 length equals 21 residues. The CDR3 sequence: CASSRGVKGRERSSGANVLTF. The DNA for the CDR3 is TGCGCCAGCAGCCGAGGGGTGAAGGGGCGCGAACGCAGCTCTGGGGCCAACGTCCTGACTTTC.

V and J are TRBV1 and TRBJ2-6; the table calls TRBD2, which could not be checked here. TRBV1 has pseudogene status. CDR3 length: 18 residues. CDR3 amino acids: CTSSHTSRPCAGANVLTF. The CDR3 DNA reads as TGCACCAGCAGCCACACCTCTAGGCCTTGCGCTGGGGCCAACGTCCTGACTTTC.

This chain connects TRBV7-3 to TRBJ1-1, with D unresolved. V was clipped by 2 bases and J by 1 base, with 5 bases between them. In germline, CDR1 is SGHTA, CDR2 FQGTGA. CDR3 length: 13 residues. DNA of the CDR3: TGTGCCAGCAGCTTAGTCGCGAACACTGAAGCTTTCTTT. Amino acid sequence: CASSLVANTEAFF. The whole variable domain, filled in from reference TRBV7-3 and TRBJ1-1, reads GAGVSQTPSNKVTEKGKYVELRCDPISGHTALYWYRQSLGQGPEFLIYFQGTGAADDSGLPNDRFFAVRPEGSVSTLKIQRTERGDSAVYLCASSLVANTEAFFGQGTRLTVV.

Only one count was recorded for this clone. The CDR3 coding sequence is TGTGCCAGCAGTGGAGGGGCTCCTTCTGAAAAACTGTTTTTT. Protein sequence: CASSGGAPSEKLFF. The rearrangement links TRBV21-1 to TRBJ1-4. TRBV21-1 is reported as a pseudogene. This CDR3 spans 14 amino acids.

This sequence joins TRBV30 and TRBJ1-2; TRBD1 might be the D (5 bases). The germline V and J ends were trimmed by 2 bases and 11 bases, with 12 bases remaining between them. The CDR3 runs to 11 residues. Germline lookup yields CDR1 GTSNPN and CDR2 SVGIG (reference sequence). DNA for the CDR3: TGTGCCTGGAGTACGACAGTTTGGTACACCTTC. It translates to CAWSTTVWYTF. Combining the CDR3 with reference TRBV30 and TRBJ1-2 gives the whole variable domain SQTIHQWPATLVQPVGSPLSLECTVEGTSNPNLYWYRQAAGRGLQLLFYSVGIGQISSEVPQNLSASRPQDRQFILSSKKLLLSDSGFYLCAWSTTVWYTFGSGTRLTVV.

The count of this clone is one. J is TRBJ2-4 and V is TRBV7-2; D unclear. Germline CDR1 and CDR2: SGHTA and FQGNSA. Trimming left V 3 bases short and J 0 bases short, with 9 bases between. The CDR3 has 15 amino acids. Here the CDR3 reads CASSFGGLAKNIQYF. DNA for the CDR3: TGTGCCAGCAGCTTCGGTGGGCTAGCCAAAAACATTCAGTACTTC.

Worth noting for this clone: This same CDR3 is encoded by further DNA sequences in the sample. V usage is TRBV7-2 and J usage is TRBJ1-1; D is unresolved. In germline, CDR1 is SGHTA, CDR2 FQGNSA. The CDR3 is 13 residues long. V gave up 3 bases and J gave up 3 bases, with 8 bases separating them. The CDR3 sequence is CASSLVQDTEAFF. The CDR3, as DNA: TGTGCCAGCAGCTTGGTCCAGGACACTGAAGCTTTCTTT.

The V call is TRBV6-2 or TRBV6-3, the J call TRBJ2-3, with a tentative D call TRBD2 (7 bases). Germline loops: CDR1 MNHEY, CDR2 SVGEGT. V gave up 6 bases and J gave up 0 bases, with 25 bases separating them. This CDR3 is built from 19 residues. CDR3 sequence (DNA): TGTGCCAGCAGCCGTTCTTTCGGGGGGCTGTGGGCTAGCACAGATACGCAGTATTTT. This encodes CASSRSFGGLWASTDTQYF.

This chain connects TRBV11-3 to TRBJ2-3, with D possibly being TRBD1 (5 bases). CDR3 length equals 14 residues. Trimming removed 5 bases at V and 6 bases at J, with 15 bases between. The germline gives CDR1 SGHNT, CDR2 YENEEA. The CDR3 protein is CASSPDTKGDTQYF. The CDR3 DNA sequence: TGTGCCAGCAGCCCAGACACAAAGGGGGATACGCAGTATTTT.

The chain couples TRBV2 to TRBJ1-2; 7 bases are shared with TRBD1. With 5 bases clipped from V and 6 bases from J, the junction kept 3 bases outside the gene matches. Looked up from germline, CDR1 is SNHLY and CDR2 is FYNNEI. The CDR3 has 12 residues. The CDR3 reads CASSPQGDGYTF. CDR3 bases: TGTGCCAGCAGTCCCCAGGGGGATGGCTACACCTTC.

The V call is TRBV18, the J call TRBJ1-1; 8 bases map to TRBD1. Germline V gene lookup returns CDR1 KGHSH and CDR2 LQKENI. CDR3 length equals 13 residues. Trimming removed 4 bases from V and 5 bases from J; junction bases left unmatched: 3. CDR3 bases: TGTGCCAGCTCACAACAGGGGGGAACTGAAGCTTTCTTT. It is translated as CASSQQGGTEAFF.

This chain joins TRBV12-3 or TRBV12-4 and TRBJ1-2; D not certain. Trimming shortened V by 4 bases and J by 7 bases, and 10 bases separated the two germline ends. The CDR3 covers 12 residues. CDR3 nucleotides: TGTGCCAGCAGTTCCCTCTTGGGTGGCTACACCTTC. Amino acids: CASSSLLGGYTF.

The J gene is TRBJ2-7, the V gene TRBV7-3, with D unresolved. Germline V CDR1 and CDR2: SGHTA, FQGTGA. This CDR3 is built from 13 residues. V was shortened by 11 bases and J by 7 bases, with 21 bases between the two germline ends. The DNA of the CDR3 is TGTGCCTCCGCCCCGACTCCGGTGGGAGAGCAGTACTTC. Residues: CASAPTPVGEQYF.

This chain uses TRBV19 with TRBJ2-3, with D maybe TRBD2 (5 bases). The ends were cut back, 3 bases at V and 6 bases at J, with 19 bases in the middle. CDR1 and CDR2 from the germline V gene are LNHDA and SQIVND (reference sequence). The CDR3 is 16 amino acids. CDR3 in amino acids: CASSMGARVPSDTQYF. The CDR3 DNA sequence: TGTGCCAGTAGTATGGGAGCAAGGGTACCTTCGGATACGCAGTATTTT.

This chain links TRBV24-1 with TRBJ2-5; D may be TRBD1 or TRBD2 (5 bases each). The ends were cut back, 9 bases at V and 2 bases at J, with 9 bases in the middle. This CDR3 comprises 12 residues. Germline V lookup: CDR1 KGHDR, CDR2 SFDVKD. For the CDR3, the DNA is TGTGCCACCCGGGACGGACAAGAGACCCAGTACTTC. The encoded protein is CATRDGQETQYF.

The chain uses TRBV7-9 and TRBJ2-4; 8 positions match TRBD1. After removal of 2 bases from V and 6 bases from J, the junction contained 6 bases not matched to a gene. CDR3 length: 15 amino acids. CDR1 is SEHNR, CDR2 FQNEAQ, per germline (reference sequence). CDR3 residues: CASSLLGQGRNIQYF. CDR3 bases: TGTGCCAGCAGCTTACTTGGACAGGGAAGAAACATTCAGTACTTC.

The rearrangement links TRBV5-6 to TRBJ2-3, with 12 bases aligning to TRBD2. CDR3 size: 14 residues. Germline assignment: CDR1 SGHDT and CDR2 YYEEEE. J was trimmed by 5 bases and V by 2 bases; bases with no gene match: 0. For the CDR3, the DNA is TGTGCCAGCAGCTTACTAGCGGGGGGAGATACGCAGTATTTT. Protein: CASSLLAGGDTQYF.

CDR3 DNA: TGTGCCAGCATCAAAGGGGAGGGGAACACTGAAGCTTTCTTT. Its protein is CASIKGEGNTEAFF. The chain carries TRBV2 and TRBJ1-1, with TRBD1 as a possible D gene (5 bases). Trimming took off 7 bases at V and 1 base at J, with 13 bases between the two ends. Germline CDR1 is SNHLY and CDR2 is FYNNEI. The CDR3 is 14 amino acids.

The chain has TRBV5-4 and TRBJ2-7; no definite D call. Germline V gene lookup returns CDR1 SGHNT and CDR2 YYREEE (reference sequence). The CDR3 is 14 amino acids. V was shortened by 1 base and J by 2 bases, with 10 bases between the two germline ends. The chain's CDR3 is CASSLYEAPYEQYF. The CDR3 DNA sequence: TGTGCCAGCAGCTTGTATGAGGCTCCCTACGAGCAGTACTTC.

V usage is TRBV18 and J usage is TRBJ2-4; D uncertain. This CDR3 contains 15 residues. V lost 0 bases to trimming and J lost 3 bases, with 9 bases between them. Germline CDR1 and CDR2: KGHSH and LQKENI. In nucleotides, the CDR3 is TGTGCCAGCTCACCACCGGCGTTAGGCAAAAACATTCAGTACTTC. As protein: CASSPPALGKNIQYF.

This clone appeared a single time. The CDR3 reads CASSSGEGDQPQHF. CDR3 sequence (DNA): TGTGCCAGCAGTTCGGGGGAAGGCGATCAGCCCCAGCATTTT. The chain couples TRBV6-5 to TRBJ1-5; weak D call: TRBD1 (5 bases). The CDR3 loop spans 14 amino acids. CDR1 MNHEY and CDR2 SVGAGI come from the germline V gene. Trimming removed 4 bases at V and 5 bases at J, with 12 bases between.

The rearrangement uses TRBV15 and TRBJ2-1; D may match TRBD1 or TRBD2 (5 bases each). The CDR3 contains 13 residues. Germline lookup yields CDR1 LNHNV and CDR2 YYDKDF (reference sequence). Trimming pared 8 bases from V and 4 bases from J, leaving 12 bases between. CDR3: CATSGRNYNEQFF. The CDR3 nucleotides are TGTGCCACCTCAGGGAGAAATTACAATGAGCAGTTCTTC.

In DNA form, the CDR3 reads TGTGCCAGCAGCCAAGCGGGGGCCCGAGAGGATGAGCAGTTCTTC. The encoded protein is CASSQAGAREDEQFF. The chain links TRBV4-2 to TRBJ2-1, with D possibly being TRBD1 or TRBD2 (6 bases each). Germline V gene sequence: CDR1 LGHNA, CDR2 YNFKEQ. V was shortened by 1 base and J by 8 bases, with 15 bases between the two germline ends. The CDR3 spans 15 residues.

In this sample, this clone turned up once. Other DNA variants within this sample encode the same CDR3. The chain carries TRBV18 and TRBJ1-6; 8 bases are shared with TRBD1. Trimming took 6 bases from V and 0 from J; bases not matched to a gene: 7. The CDR3 has 17 residues. Germline lookup yields CDR1 KGHSH and CDR2 LQKENI. As DNA, the CDR3 is TGTGCCAGCTCTCGGGACAGGCCAAGCTCCTATAATTCACCCCTCCACTTT. As protein: CASSRDRPSSYNSPLHF.

V gene TRBV24-1 combines with J gene TRBJ1-3; possibly TRBD1 for D (5 bases). Germline V CDR1 and CDR2: KGHDR, SFDVKD. The CDR3 sequence is 15 residues long. V was clipped by 5 bases and J by 1 base, with 11 bases between them. The CDR3 reads CATSVGRQSGNTIYF. In DNA, the CDR3 is TGTGCCACCAGTGTCGGAAGACAGTCTGGAAACACCATATATTTT.

V is TRBV2 and J is TRBJ2-7, with 11 positions matching TRBD1. With V trimmed by 5 bases and J by 4 bases, 7 bases remained unmatched. The length of the CDR3 is 15 residues. CDR1 is SNHLY and CDR2 is FYNNEI in the germline V gene. In nucleotides, the CDR3 is TGTGCCAGCAGTCCCCGGGACAGGGGGAAATACGAGCAGTACTTC. It encodes CASSPRDRGKYEQYF.

The chain recombines TRBV11-3 with TRBJ2-7; no reliable D call. The V and J ends lost 1 base and 3 bases respectively, with 7 bases between them. The germline gives CDR1 SGHNT, CDR2 YENEEA. The CDR3 is made up of 13 amino acids. The CDR3 loop reads CASSLGSYYEQYF. The DNA for the CDR3 is TGTGCCAGCAGCTTAGGTTCCTACTACGAGCAGTACTTC.

The chain carries TRBV27 and TRBJ1-3; possible D gene TRBD1, 5 bases. CDR3 length: 15 residues. Per the germline V gene, CDR1 is MNHEY and CDR2 is SMNVEV (reference sequence). The V and J ends lost 4 bases and 0 bases respectively, with 10 bases between them. CDR3: CASSYTGASGNTIYF. Written as DNA, the CDR3 is TGTGCCAGCAGTTATACCGGGGCCTCTGGAAACACCATATATTTT.